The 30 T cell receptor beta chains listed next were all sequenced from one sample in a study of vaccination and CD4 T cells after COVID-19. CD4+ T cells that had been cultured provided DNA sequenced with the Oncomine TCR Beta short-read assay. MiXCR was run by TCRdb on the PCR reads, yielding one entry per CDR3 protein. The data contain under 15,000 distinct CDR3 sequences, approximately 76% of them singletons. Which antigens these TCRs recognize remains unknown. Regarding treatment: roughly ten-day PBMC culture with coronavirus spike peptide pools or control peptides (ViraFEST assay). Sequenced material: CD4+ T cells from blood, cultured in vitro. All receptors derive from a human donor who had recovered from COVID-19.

DNA for the CDR3: TGTGCCAGCTCCCACCGGCTAGCGGGCCTCTCCTACGAGCAGTACTTC. As protein: CASSHRLAGLSYEQYF. The V gene is TRBV18, the J gene TRBJ2-7, with 8 bases lining up with TRBD2. In germline, CDR1 is KGHSH, CDR2 LQKENI. The V gene end was trimmed by 6 bases and the J gene end by 0 bases; junction bases not matched to a gene: 10. This CDR3 has 16 residues.

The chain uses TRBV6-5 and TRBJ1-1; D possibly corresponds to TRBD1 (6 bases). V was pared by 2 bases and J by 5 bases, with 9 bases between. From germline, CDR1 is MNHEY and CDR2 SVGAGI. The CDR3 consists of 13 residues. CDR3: CASSYDRLTEAFF. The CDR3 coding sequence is TGTGCCAGCAGTTACGACAGGTTAACTGAAGCTTTCTTT.

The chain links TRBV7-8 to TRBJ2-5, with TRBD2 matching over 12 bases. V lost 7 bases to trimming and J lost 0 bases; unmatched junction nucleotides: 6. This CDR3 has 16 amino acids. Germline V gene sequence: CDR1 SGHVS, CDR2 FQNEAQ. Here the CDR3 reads CASNEGLAGYQETQYF. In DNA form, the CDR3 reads TGTGCCAGCAACGAAGGACTAGCGGGGTACCAAGAGACCCAGTACTTC. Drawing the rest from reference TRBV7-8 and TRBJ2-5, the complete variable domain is GAGVSQSPRYKVAKRGQDVALRCDPISGHVSLFWYQQALGQGPEFLTYFQNEAQLDKSGLPSDRFFAERPEGSVSTLKIQRTQQEDSAVYLCASNEGLAGYQETQYFGPGTRLLVL.

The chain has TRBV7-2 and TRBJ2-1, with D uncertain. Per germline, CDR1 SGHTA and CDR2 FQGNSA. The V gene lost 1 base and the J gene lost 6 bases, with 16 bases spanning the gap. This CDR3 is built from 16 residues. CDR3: CASSLVSLGTFNEQFF. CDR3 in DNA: TGTGCCAGCAGCTTAGTCTCTCTGGGTACGTTCAATGAGCAGTTCTTC.

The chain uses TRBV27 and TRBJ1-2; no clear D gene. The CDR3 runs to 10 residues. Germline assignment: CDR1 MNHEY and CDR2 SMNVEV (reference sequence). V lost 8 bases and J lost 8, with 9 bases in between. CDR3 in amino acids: CASPVGGYTF. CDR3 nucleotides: TGTGCCAGCCCCGTTGGCGGCTACACCTTC.

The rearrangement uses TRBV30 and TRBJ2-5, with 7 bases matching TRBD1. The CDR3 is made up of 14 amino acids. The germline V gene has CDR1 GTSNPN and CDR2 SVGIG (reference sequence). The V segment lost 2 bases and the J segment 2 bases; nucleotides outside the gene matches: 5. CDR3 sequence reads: CAWSRTDRQETQYF. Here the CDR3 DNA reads TGTGCCTGGAGTCGAACGGACAGGCAAGAGACCCAGTACTTC.

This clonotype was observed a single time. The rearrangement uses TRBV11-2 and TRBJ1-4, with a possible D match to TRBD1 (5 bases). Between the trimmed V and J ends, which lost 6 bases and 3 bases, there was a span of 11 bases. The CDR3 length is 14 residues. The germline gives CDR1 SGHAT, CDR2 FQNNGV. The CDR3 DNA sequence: TGTGCCAGCAGGCCCCAGGGTGCTAATGAAAAACTGTTTTTT. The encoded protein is CASRPQGANEKLFF.

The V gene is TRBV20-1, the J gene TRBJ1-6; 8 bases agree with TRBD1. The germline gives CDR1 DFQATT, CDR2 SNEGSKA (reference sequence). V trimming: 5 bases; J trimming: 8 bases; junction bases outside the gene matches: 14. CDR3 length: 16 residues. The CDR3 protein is CSAAPQRTGRDSPLHF. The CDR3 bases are TGCAGTGCTGCTCCTCAACGGACAGGGAGGGATTCACCCCTCCACTTT.

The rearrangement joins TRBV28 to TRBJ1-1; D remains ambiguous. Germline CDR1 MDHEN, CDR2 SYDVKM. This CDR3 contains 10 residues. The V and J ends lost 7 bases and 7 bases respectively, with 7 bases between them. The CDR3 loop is CASNEDEAFF. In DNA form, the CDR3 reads TGTGCCAGCAACGAGGATGAAGCTTTCTTT.

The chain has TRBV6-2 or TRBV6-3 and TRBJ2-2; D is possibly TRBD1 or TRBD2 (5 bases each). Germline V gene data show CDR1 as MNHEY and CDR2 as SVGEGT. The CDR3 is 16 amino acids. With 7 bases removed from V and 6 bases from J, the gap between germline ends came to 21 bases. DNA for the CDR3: TGTGCCAGCACCCCTCCGGGACCTACCAAACCCGGGGAGCTGTTTTTT. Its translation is CASTPPGPTKPGELFF.

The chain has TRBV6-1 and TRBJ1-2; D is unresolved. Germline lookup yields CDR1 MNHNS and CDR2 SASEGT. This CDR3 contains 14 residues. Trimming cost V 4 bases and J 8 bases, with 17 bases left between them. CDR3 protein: CASSGGNRVRGYTF. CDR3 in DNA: TGTGCCAGCAGTGGGGGAAATAGGGTGAGGGGCTACACCTTC.

Written as DNA, the CDR3 is TGTGCCAGCAGTTATCGATCAGGCCTGTACACCTTC. This gives the protein CASSYRSGLYTF. The rearrangement uses TRBV6-5 and TRBJ1-2, with D unclear. Germline values: CDR1 MNHEY, CDR2 SVGAGI. Between the trimmed V and J ends, which lost 3 bases and 11 bases, there was a span of 13 bases. The CDR3 loop spans 12 amino acids.

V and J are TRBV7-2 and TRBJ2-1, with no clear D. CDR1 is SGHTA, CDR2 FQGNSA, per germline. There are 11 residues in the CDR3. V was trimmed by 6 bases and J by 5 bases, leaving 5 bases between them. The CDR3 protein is CASSRNNEQFF. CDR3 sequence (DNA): TGTGCCAGCAGTAGAAACAATGAGCAGTTCTTC.

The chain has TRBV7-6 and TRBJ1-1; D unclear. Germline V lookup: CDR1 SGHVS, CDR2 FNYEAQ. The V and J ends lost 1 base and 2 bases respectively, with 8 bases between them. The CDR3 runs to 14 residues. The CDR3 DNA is TGTGCCAGCAGCTTAGGGGGTGGAAACACTGAAGCTTTCTTT. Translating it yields CASSLGGGNTEAFF.

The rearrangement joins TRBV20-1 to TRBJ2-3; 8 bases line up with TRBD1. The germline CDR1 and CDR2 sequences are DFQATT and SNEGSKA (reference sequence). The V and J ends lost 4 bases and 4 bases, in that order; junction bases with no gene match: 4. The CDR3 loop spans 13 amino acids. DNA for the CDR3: TGCAGTGCTATGGACAGGGCGGCAGATACGCAGTATTTT. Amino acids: CSAMDRAADTQYF.

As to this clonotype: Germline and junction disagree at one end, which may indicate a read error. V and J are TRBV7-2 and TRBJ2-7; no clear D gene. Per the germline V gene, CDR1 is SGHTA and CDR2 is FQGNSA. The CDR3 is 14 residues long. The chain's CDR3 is CANSLEIPPYEQYF. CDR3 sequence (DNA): TGTGCCAACAGCTTAGAGATTCCACCCTACGAGCAGTACTTC.

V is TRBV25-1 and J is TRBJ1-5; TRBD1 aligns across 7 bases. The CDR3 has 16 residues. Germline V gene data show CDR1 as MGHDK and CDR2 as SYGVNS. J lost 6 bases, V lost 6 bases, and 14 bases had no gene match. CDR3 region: CASSPSRDSVGQPQHF. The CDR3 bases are TGTGCCAGCAGCCCGAGCCGGGACAGCGTAGGTCAGCCCCAGCATTTT.

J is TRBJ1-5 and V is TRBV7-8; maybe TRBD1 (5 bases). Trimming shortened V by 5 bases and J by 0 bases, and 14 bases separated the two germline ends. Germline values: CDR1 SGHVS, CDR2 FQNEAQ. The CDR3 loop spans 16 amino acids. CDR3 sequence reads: CASSQRQSNSNQPQHF. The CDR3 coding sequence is TGTGCCAGCAGCCAAAGACAGTCTAATAGCAATCAGCCCCAGCATTTT.

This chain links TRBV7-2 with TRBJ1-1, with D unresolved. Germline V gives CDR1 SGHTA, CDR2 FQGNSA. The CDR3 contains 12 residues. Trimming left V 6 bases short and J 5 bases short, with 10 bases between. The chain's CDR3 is CASSYPRTEAFF. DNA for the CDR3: TGTGCCAGCAGTTATCCGAGGACTGAAGCTTTCTTT.

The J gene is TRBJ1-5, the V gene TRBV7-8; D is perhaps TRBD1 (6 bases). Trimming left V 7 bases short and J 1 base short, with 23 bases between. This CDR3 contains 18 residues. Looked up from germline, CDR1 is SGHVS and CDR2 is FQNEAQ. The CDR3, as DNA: TGTGCCAGCACAACCCGGCCCTGGGGGACAAGGAGCAATCAGCCCCAGCATTTT. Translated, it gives CASTTRPWGTRSNQPQHF.

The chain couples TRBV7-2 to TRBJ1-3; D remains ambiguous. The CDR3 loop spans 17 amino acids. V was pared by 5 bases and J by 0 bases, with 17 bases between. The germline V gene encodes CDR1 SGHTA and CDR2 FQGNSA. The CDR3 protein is CASSPLPGERSGNTIYF. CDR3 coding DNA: TGTGCCAGCAGCCCCCTCCCCGGGGAACGCTCTGGAAACACCATATATTTT.

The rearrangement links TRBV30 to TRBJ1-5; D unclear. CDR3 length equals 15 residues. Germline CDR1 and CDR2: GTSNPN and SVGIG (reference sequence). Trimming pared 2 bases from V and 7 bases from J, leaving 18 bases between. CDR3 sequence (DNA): TGTGCCTGGAGTCTATATCGGCAGAAGCCCCAGCCCCAGCATTTT. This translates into CAWSLYRQKPQPQHF.

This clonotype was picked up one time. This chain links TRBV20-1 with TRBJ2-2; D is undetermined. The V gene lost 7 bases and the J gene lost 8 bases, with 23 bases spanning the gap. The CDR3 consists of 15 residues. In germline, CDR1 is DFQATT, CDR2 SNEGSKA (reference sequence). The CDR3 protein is CSVPSGRKNRGELFF. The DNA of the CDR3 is TGCAGTGTCCCGAGTGGGCGGAAAAATAGAGGGGAGCTGTTTTTT.

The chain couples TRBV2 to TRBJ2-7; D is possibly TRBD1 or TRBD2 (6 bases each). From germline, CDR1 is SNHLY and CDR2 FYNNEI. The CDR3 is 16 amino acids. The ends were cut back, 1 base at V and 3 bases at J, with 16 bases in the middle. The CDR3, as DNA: TGTGCCAGCAGTGAAGGGAGGGGACACCTCCGCTACGAGCAGTACTTC. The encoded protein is CASSEGRGHLRYEQYF.

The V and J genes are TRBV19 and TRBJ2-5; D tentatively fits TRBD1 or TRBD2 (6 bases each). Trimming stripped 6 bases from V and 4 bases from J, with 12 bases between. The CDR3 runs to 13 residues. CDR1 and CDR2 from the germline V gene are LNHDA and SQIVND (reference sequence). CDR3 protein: CASSKGGRETQYF. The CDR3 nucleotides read TGTGCCAGTAGCAAGGGGGGCCGAGAGACCCAGTACTTC.

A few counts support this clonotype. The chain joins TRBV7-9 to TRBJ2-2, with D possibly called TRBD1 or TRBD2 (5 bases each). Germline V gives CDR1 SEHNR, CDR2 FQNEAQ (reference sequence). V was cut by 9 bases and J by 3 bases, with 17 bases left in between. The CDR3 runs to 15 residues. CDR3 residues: CARGPGTRDTGELFF. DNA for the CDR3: TGTGCCAGGGGCCCCGGGACGAGGGACACCGGGGAGCTGTTTTTT.

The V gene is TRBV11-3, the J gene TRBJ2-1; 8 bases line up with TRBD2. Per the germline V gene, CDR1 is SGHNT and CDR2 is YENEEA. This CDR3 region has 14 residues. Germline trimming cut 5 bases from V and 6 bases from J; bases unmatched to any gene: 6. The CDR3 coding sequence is TGTGCCAGCAGCCGCCGGGCGGGAGGCAATGAGCAGTTCTTC. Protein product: CASSRRAGGNEQFF.

The chain's CDR3 is CASSLRVLTGADTQYF. CDR3 DNA sequence: TGTGCCAGCAGCTTAAGGGTACTGACAGGGGCAGATACGCAGTATTTT. The chain uses TRBV7-2 and TRBJ2-3, with TRBD1 identical over 8 bases. From germline, CDR1 is SGHTA and CDR2 FQGNSA. The CDR3 totals 16 residues. The trim removed 2 bases at V and 4 bases at J, leaving 8 bases unmatched.

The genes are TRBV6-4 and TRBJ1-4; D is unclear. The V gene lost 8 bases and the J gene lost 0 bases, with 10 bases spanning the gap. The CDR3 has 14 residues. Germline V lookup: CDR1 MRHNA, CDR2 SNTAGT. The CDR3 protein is CASSREATNEKLFF. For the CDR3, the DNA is TGTGCCAGCTCGAGGGAGGCAACTAATGAAAAACTGTTTTTT.

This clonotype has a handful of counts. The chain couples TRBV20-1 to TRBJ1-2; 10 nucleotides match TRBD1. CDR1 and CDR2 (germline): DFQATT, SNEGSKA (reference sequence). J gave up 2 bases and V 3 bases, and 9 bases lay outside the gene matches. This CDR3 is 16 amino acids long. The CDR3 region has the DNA TGCAGTGCTAGGTTTACTGGGGGACAGGGGAACTATGGCTACACCTTC. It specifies CSARFTGGQGNYGYTF.